The entry below gives a single TCR beta chain sequence along with its context. Naivety among CD8 cells was defined by CD45RO negativity and positive CCR7 selection, thereby excluding terminally differentiated effector memory CD45RA+ cells. Across several immunoSEQ plates, the genomic DNA of each subset was split evenly. Authors' data handling: As immunoSEQ supplied junction-only sequences (without quality scores), filtering differed. Measured with immunoSEQ multiplex PCR; TCRdb has only the in-frame clones, and not every one. Clonal size and the V and J genes are those of that table, whereas D and trimming came from the DNA. This sample has roughly 810,000 clones, with about 97% found just once. The source of the sample is a study of shared clonotypes between healthy human individuals. The V gene's germline CDR1 is MGHRA and CDR2 YSYEKL. Trimming pared 5 bases from V and 4 bases from J, leaving 12 bases between. The CDR3 is 14 amino acids.

The material sequenced was naive CD8+ T cells sorted from blood. The TCR originated in a man aged 25 to 40 in good health. This rearrangement joins TRBV4-1 to TRBJ2-1, with D perhaps matching TRBD1 or TRBD2 (7 bases each). This CDR3 is CASSSGTVYNEQFF. In DNA form, the CDR3 reads TGCGCCAGCAGCAGCGGGACAGTATACAATGAGCAGTTCTTC.